This T cell receptor (beta chain) is drawn from a study of cytomegalovirus exposure and HLA in healthy donors. As to this clone: Its cognate antigen is unknown.

Primers: 60 Vbeta forward and 13 Jbeta reverse. Profiled with immunoSEQ multiplex PCR; TCRdb holds only in-frame clones, not every one. The data contain fewer than 110,000 clones, approximately 79% of them singletons. Study observations and caveats: Most CMV-associated TCR beta chains were later found to appear HLA-restricted. Segments of the TCR beta V type were, in most cases, productive about 87% or about 30% of the time in an earlier analysis.

The sequenced sample consisted of PBMCs. This TCR derives from a man in his fifties in good health and CMV-seropositive.

This chain's CDR3 is CASSGGTSLREQFF. CDR3 in DNA: TGTGCCAGCAGTGGGGGGACTAGCCTGCGCGAGCAGTTCTTC. The V gene is TRBV6-6, the J gene TRBJ2-1; 9 bases fit TRBD2. V lost 5 bases, J lost 10 bases, and 9 bases stayed unmatched. This CDR3 spans 14 amino acids. Germline V CDR1 and CDR2: MNHNY, SVGAGI (reference sequence).